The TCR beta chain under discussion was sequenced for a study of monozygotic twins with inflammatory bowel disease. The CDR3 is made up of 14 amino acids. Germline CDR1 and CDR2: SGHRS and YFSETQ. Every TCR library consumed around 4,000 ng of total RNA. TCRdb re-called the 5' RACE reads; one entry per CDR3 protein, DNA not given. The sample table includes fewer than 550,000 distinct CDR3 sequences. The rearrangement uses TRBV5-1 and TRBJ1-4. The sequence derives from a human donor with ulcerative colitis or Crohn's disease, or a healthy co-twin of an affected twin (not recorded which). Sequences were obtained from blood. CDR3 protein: CASSLSSSEEKLFF.